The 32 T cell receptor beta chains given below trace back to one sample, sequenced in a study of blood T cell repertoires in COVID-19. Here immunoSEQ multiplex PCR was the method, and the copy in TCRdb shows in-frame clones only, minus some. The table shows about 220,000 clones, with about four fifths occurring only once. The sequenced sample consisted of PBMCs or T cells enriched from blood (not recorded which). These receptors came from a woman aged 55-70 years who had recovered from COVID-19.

The CDR3 protein is CASSPQGTANYGYTF. In DNA form, the CDR3 reads TGTGCCAGCAGTCCACAGGGGACCGCTAACTATGGCTACACCTTC. This chain connects TRBV7-2 to TRBJ1-2; 7 bases are shared with TRBD1. The germline V gene has CDR1 SGHTA and CDR2 FQGNSA. The V gene end was trimmed by 6 bases and the J gene end by 0 bases; junction bases not matched to a gene: 7. The length of the CDR3 is 15 residues. Combining the CDR3 with reference TRBV7-2 and TRBJ1-2 gives the whole variable domain GAGVSQSPSNKVTEKGKDVELRCDPISGHTALYWYRQSLGQGLEFLIYFQGNSAPDKSGLPSDRFSAERTGGSVSTLTIQRTQQEDSAVYLCASSPQGTANYGYTFGSGTRLTVV.

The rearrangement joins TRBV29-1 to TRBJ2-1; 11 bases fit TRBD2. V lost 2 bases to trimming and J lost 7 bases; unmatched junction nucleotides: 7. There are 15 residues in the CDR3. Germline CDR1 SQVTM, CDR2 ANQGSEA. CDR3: CSVETASGGRNEQFF. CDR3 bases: TGCAGCGTTGAAACAGCTAGCGGGGGGAGGAATGAGCAGTTCTTC.

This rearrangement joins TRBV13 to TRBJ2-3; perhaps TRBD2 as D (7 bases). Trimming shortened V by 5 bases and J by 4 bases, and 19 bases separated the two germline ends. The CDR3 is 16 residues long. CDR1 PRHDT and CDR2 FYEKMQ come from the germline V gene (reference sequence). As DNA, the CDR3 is TGTGCCAGCAGCCTACTAAGGGGGGGCCTTTCAGATACGCAGTATTTT. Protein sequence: CASSLLRGGLSDTQYF.

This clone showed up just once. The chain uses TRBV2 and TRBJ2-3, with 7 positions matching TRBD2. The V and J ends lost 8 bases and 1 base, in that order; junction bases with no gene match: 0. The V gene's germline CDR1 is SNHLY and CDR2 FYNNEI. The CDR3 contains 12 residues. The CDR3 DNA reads TGTGCCAGCGGGGGGGGCACAGATACGCAGTATTTT. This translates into CASGGGTDTQYF. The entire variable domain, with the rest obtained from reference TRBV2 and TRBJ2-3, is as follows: EPEVTQTPSHQVTQMGQEVILRCVPISNHLYFYWYRQILGQKVEFLVSFYNNEISEKSEIFDDQFSVERPDGSNFTLKIRSTKLEDSAMYFCASGGGTDTQYFGPGTRLTVL.

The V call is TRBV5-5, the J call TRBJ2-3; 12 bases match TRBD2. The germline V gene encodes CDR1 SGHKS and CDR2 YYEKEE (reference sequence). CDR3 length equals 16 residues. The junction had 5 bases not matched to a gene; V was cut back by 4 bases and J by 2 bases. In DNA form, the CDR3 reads TGTGCCAGCAGCCCCAGACTAGCGGGGGCCACAGATACGCAGTATTTT. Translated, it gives CASSPRLAGATDTQYF.

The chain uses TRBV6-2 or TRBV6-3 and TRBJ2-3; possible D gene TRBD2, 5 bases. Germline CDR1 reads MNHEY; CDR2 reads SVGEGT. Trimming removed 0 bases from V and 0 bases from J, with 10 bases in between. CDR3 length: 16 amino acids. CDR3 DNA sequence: TGTGCCAGCAGTTACTCGGGCAGGACTAGCACAGATACGCAGTATTTT. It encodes CASSYSGRTSTDTQYF.

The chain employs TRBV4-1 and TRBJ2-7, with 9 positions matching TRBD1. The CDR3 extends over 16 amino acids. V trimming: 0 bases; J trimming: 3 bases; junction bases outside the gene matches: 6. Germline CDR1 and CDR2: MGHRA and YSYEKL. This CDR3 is CASSQDIGTGIYEQYF. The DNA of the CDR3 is TGCGCCAGCAGCCAAGATATCGGGACAGGGATCTACGAGCAGTACTTC.

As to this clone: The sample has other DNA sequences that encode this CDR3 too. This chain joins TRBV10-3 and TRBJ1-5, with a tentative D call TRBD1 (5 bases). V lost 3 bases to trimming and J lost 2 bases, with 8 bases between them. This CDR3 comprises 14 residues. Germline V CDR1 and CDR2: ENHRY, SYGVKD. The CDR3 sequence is CAISEGVGNQPQHF. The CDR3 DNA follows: TGTGCCATCAGTGAAGGGGTTGGCAATCAGCCCCAGCATTTT.

The CDR3 DNA reads TGTGCCAGCAGCACGCAACTAGCGGGAGGGCCCTACGAGCAGTACTTC. Its translation: CASSTQLAGGPYEQYF. This rearrangement joins TRBV5-5 to TRBJ2-7; 13 bases fit TRBD2. This CDR3 has 16 residues. The germline gives CDR1 SGHKS, CDR2 YYEKEE (reference sequence). V lost 4 bases to trimming and J lost 2 bases; unmatched junction nucleotides: 6.

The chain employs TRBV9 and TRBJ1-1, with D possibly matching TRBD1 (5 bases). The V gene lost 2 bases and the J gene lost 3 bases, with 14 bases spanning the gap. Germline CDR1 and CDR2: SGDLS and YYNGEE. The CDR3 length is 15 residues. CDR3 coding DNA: TGTGCCAGCAGCGTTGGGGACTCTCTTTACACTGAAGCTTTCTTT. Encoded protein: CASSVGDSLYTEAFF. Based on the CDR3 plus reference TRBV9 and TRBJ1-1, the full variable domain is DSGVTQTPKHLITATGQRVTLRCSPRSGDLSVYWYQQSLDQGLQFLIQYYNGEERAKGNILERFSAQQFPDLHSELNLSSLELGDSALYFCASSVGDSLYTEAFFGQGTRLTVV.

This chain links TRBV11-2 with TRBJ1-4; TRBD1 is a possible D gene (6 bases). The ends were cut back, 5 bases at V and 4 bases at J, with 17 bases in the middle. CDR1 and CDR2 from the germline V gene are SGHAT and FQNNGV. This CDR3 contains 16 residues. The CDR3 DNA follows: TGTGCCAGCAGCCGCCAGGGGTCAGGCATTAATGAAAAACTGTTTTTT. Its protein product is CASSRQGSGINEKLFF. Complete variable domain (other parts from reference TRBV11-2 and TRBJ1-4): EAGVAQSPRYKIIEKRQSVAFWCNPISGHATLYWYQQILGQGPKLLIQFQNNGVVDDSQLPKDRFSAERLKGVDSTLKIQPAKLEDSAVYLCASSRQGSGINEKLFFGSGTQLSVL.

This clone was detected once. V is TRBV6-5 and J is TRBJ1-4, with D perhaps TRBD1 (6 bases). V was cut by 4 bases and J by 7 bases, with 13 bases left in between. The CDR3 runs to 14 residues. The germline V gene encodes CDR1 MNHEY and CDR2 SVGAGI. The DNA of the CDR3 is TGTGCCAGCAGTTTGGGGGCGCGAAGTGAAAAACTGTTTTTT. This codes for CASSLGARSEKLFF.

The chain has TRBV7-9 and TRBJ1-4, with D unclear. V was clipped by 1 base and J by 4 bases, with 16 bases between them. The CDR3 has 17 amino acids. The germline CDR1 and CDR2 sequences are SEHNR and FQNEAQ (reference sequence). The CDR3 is CASSLGAAGLLNEKLFF. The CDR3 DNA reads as TGTGCCAGCAGCTTAGGAGCGGCAGGTCTCCTTAATGAAAAACTGTTTTTT.

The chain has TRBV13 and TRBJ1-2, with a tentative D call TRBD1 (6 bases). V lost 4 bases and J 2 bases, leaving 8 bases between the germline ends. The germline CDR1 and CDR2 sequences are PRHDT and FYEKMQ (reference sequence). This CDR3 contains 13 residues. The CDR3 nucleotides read TGTGCCAGCAGCTCGGACAGAAACTATGGCTACACCTTC. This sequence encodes CASSSDRNYGYTF.

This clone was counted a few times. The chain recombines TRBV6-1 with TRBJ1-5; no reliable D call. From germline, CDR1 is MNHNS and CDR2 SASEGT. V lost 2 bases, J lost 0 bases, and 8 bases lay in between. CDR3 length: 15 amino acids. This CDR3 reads CASSEWGASNQPQHF. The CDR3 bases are TGTGCCAGCAGTGAATGGGGAGCTAGCAATCAGCCCCAGCATTTT.

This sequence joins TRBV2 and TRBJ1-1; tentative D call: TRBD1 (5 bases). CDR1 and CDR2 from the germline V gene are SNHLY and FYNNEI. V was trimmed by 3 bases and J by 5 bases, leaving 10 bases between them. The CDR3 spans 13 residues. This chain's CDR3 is CASSEGGMTEAFF. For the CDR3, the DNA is TGTGCCAGCAGTGAGGGGGGGATGACTGAAGCTTTCTTT.

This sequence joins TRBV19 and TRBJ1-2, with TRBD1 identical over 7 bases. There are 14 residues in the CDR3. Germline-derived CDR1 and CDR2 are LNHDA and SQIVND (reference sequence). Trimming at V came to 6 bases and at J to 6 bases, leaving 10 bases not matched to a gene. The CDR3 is CASSPRTGRDGYTF. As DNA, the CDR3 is TGTGCCAGTAGCCCTAGGACAGGAAGGGATGGCTACACCTTC.

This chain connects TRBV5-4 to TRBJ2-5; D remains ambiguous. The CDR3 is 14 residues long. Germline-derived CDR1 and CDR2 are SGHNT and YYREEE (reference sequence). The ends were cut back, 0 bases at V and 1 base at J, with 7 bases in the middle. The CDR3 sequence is CASSLGPSQETQYF. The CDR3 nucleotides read TGTGCCAGCAGCTTGGGGCCGTCCCAAGAGACCCAGTACTTC.

CDR3 sequence reads: CASSASGTGRGQPQHF. The CDR3 bases are TGTGCCAGCAGTGCCAGCGGGACAGGGAGAGGTCAGCCCCAGCATTTT. This rearrangement joins TRBV6-1 to TRBJ1-5; the match to TRBD1 covers 9 bases. V lost 4 bases and J lost 6; bases outside the gene matches: 10. The germline CDR1 and CDR2 sequences are MNHNS and SASEGT. The CDR3 consists of 16 residues.

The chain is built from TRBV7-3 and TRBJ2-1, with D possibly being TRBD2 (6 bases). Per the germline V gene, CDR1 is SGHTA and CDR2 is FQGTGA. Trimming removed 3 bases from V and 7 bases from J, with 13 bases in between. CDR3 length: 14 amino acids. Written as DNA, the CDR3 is TGTGCCAGCAGCTTGGCGGGGTCGGCAAATGAGCAGTTCTTC. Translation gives CASSLAGSANEQFF.

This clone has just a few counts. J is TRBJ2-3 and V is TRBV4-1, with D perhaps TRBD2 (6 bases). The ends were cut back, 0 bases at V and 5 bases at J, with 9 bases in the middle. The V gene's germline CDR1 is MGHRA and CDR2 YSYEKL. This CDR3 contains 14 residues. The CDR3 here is CASSQDQGGDTQYF. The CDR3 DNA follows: TGCGCCAGCAGCCAAGATCAGGGAGGAGATACGCAGTATTTT.

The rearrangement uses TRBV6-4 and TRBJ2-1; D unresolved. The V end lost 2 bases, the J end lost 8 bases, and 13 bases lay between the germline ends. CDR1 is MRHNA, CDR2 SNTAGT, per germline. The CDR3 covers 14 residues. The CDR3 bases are TGTGCCAGCAGTGACCCCCTCTCGGGTGATGAGCAGTTCTTC. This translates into CASSDPLSGDEQFF.

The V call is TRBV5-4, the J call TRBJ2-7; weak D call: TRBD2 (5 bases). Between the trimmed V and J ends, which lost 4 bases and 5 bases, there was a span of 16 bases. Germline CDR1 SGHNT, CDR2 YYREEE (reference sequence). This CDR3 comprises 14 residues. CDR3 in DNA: TGTGCCAGCAGCCTCCTACGGGGTGACGACGAGCAGTACTTC. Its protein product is CASSLLRGDDEQYF.

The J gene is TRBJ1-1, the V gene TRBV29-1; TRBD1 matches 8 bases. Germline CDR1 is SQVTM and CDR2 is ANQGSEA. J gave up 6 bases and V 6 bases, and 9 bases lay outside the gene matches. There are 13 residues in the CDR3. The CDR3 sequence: CSVGGQEGPEAFF. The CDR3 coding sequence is TGCAGCGTCGGGGGACAGGAGGGCCCTGAAGCTTTCTTT.

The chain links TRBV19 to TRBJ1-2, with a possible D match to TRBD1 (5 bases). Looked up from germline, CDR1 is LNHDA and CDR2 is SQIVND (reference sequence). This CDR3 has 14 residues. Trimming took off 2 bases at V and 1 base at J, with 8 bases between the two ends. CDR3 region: CASSIQGSNYGYTF. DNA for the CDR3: TGTGCCAGTAGTATACAGGGAAGTAACTATGGCTACACCTTC.

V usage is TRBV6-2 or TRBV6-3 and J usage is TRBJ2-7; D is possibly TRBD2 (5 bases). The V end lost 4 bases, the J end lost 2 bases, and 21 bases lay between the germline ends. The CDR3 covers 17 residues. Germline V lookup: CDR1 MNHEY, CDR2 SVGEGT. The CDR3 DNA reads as TGTGCCAGCAGTTCTTTCCCGAGGCGGGCCCTTACCTACGAGCAGTACTTC. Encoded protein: CASSSFPRRALTYEQYF.

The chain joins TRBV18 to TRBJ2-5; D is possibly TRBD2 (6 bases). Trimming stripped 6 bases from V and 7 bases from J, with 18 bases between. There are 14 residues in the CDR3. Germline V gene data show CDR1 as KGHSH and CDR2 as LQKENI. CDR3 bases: TGTGCCAGCTCGTCTGGGACTTTATTCGGGACCCAGTACTTC. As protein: CASSSGTLFGTQYF.

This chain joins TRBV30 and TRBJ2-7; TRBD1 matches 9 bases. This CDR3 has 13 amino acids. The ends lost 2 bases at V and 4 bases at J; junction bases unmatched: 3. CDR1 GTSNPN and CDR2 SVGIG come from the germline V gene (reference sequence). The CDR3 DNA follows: TGTGCCTGGAGTTCGACAGGGGGTTACGAGCAGTACTTC. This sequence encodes CAWSSTGGYEQYF.

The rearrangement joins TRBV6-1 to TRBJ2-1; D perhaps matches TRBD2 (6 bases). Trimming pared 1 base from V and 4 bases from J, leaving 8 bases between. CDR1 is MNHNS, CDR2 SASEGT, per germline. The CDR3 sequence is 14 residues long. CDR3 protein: CASSEGLAYNEQFF. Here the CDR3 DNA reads TGTGCCAGCAGTGAAGGCCTAGCGTACAATGAGCAGTTCTTC.

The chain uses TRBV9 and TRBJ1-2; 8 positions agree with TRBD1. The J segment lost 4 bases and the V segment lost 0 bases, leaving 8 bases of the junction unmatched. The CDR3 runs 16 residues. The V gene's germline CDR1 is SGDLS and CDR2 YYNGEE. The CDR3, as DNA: TGTGCCAGCAGCGTAGGACAGGGGAAAATGGTCTATGGCTACACCTTC. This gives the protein CASSVGQGKMVYGYTF.

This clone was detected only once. The CDR3 loop reads CASSRGQGGEKLFF. The CDR3 DNA follows: TGTGCCAGTAGTAGGGGACAGGGTGGCGAAAAACTGTTTTTT. The chain joins TRBV19 to TRBJ1-4, with 9 bases identical to TRBD1. The CDR3 runs 14 residues. With V trimmed by 4 bases and J by 8 bases, 5 bases remained unmatched. Per germline, CDR1 LNHDA and CDR2 SQIVND (reference sequence).

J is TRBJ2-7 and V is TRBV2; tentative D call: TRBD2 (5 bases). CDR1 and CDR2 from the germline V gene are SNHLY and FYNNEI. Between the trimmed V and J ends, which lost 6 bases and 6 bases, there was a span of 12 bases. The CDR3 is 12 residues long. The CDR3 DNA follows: TGTGCCAGCAGGCGGGTTCCGGGCGAGCAGTACTTC. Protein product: CASRRVPGEQYF.